This T cell receptor (beta chain) was retrieved from a study of T cells in Graves' hyperthyroidism and ophthalmopathy (dated by TCRdb to the late 2010s). Regarding the complete study: TCR V-J signatures able to tell the groups apart were searched for in a discovery cohort of approximately 95 patients, of whom more than 40 had Graves' ophthalmopathy and about 60 had stable Graves' hyperthyroidism. An independent validation cohort of under 20 hyperthyroidism patients and 15 or so patients who later progressed to ophthalmopathy tested prospective prediction of ophthalmopathy. The 100 discovery patients were randomly split 7:3 into training and test sets. In addition, the study compared T-cell repertoires in thyroid tissue and in blood from 6 or 7 Graves' hyperthyroidism patients. After blood sampling, hyperthyroidism patients were treated with methimazole at a starting dose of 30 mg daily, and ophthalmopathy patients were treated with high-dose intravenous methylprednisolone. According to the paper, TCR Vbeta CDR3 sequencing was carried out on more than 120 peripheral blood samples, which came from fewer than 50 ophthalmopathy, 75 to 80 hyperthyroidism and 17 progressor patients.

Exclusion was applied to patients with uncontrolled infections, other autoimmune diseases, pregnancy or lactation. Diagnoses relied on clinical symptoms, serum thyroxine and TRAb, thyroid ultrasound and orbital computed tomography. Total RNA was extracted with Trizol reagent, and quality was checked on an Agilent 2100 Bioanalyzer. The TCR beta CDR3 regions were amplified from RNA transcripts. For the first round of RT-PCR on the TCR CDR3, the HTBI primer set was used together with the Qiagen OneStep RT-PCR kit. The libraries were constructed in a second round of multiplex PCR and then size-selected and purified. The libraries were sequenced on an Illumina HiSeq2000 using paired-end 100 bp reads. In the paper's pipeline: SOAPnuke was used to process the raw data, throwing out any read that contained adapters or uncalled bases, had a mean Phred below 15, or lacked an exact constant-primer or identifier match. COPE v1.2.5 was used to merge high-quality paired reads, and clonotypes were defined as unique nucleotide sequences. MiTCR v1.1 was used to align the clonotypes against IMGT TRBV, TRBD and TRBJ reference segments. Only V-J combinations with frequency above 0.0001, covering 99% to 99.2% of repertoires, were analysed. The TCS score was defined as the ratio of F50 (clonal expansion) to E x V (chaos), calculated using BLOSUM62-based TCRdist between CDR3 peptides within each V-J. Welch's t-statistics and random forest reduced roughly 500 V-J features to 10 to 15, which were used in a naive Bayes classifier (R e1071). Thyroid-blood repertoire similarity was quantified with the Morisita-Horn index. The public reads were reprocessed in TCRdb via fastp at Q25 and MiXCR, keeping in-frame beta chains. When rows share a CDR3 protein, they turn into one entry using the most common DNA and genes. Clone size and V and J calls follow TCRdb, not the original study. The sample table records about 570,000 distinct CDR3 sequences; around 45% of these occur just once. Around a fifth of the sample rests with the top ten.

The table lists this clonotype with many counts. The clone's antigen remains unknown. Base qualities are missing; no much larger clone stands one base away. Here is what the overall study found, with its caveats: Sample size was not statistically predetermined, and blinding of investigators to group allocation was not performed. Blood samples also contained most of the expanded thyroid clonotypes (frequency above 0.001), which suggests that blood repertoires may reflect thyroid immune responses. During validation, the model predicted progression to ophthalmopathy a median of approximately 7 months ahead of onset, with almost 71% sensitivity and 72.22% specificity. In cross-validation, a model built on a 13 V-J signature told ophthalmopathy apart from stable hyperthyroidism with under 90% sensitivity and around 83% specificity, and in testing the same model reached 80%/75%.

The clonotype was recovered from an adult woman with Graves' disease, either hyperthyroidism or ophthalmopathy (not recorded which). The source material was peripheral blood or thyroid tissue (not recorded which).

The CDR3 corresponds to CASSLIHSSETQYF. The nucleotide sequence is given as TGTGCCAGCAGTCTCATACACAGTTCGGAGACCCAGTACTTC. The rearrangement combines TRBV11-2 with TRBJ2-5; no D gene call is confident. CDR1 SGHAT and CDR2 FQNNGV were looked up in the germline V gene. V drops 6 bases and J drops 5 bases, leaving 16 bases in between. Inclusive of the bounding cysteine and phenylalanine, the CDR3 is 14 residues long. Only the CDR3 region is kept as DNA, spanning 42 bases read in frame from base 1.